A selection of T cell receptor beta chains follows, all from one sample in a study of Japanese encephalitis immunity and Zika vaccine responses. TCRdb itself ran the 5' RACE reads through MiXCR, one entry per CDR3 protein. Among hundreds of distinct CDR3 sequences, roughly 7.2% were seen once, and the ten largest hold around two fifths. Source: antigen-activated CD4+ T cells from blood, cultured, taken during a Zika inactivated vaccine study. The receptors here all came from an adult woman who received an inactivated Zika virus vaccine. CDR3s include the opening cysteine and the closing phenylalanine or tryptophan. D genes are given only for firm matches. Only part of the rows carry a size: once, few, many, or a class if the clone is expanded.

d_call	v_call	j_call	clone_size	cdr3_aa	cdr3_nt
TRBD1	TRBV3-1	TRBJ1-2	few	CASSQEGGRGRKGYTF	TGTGCCAGCAGCCAAGAGGGCGGCAGGGGGCGAAAAGGCTACACCTTC
-	TRBV25-1	TRBJ2-1	large	CASSSGGLAGYNEQFF	TGTGCCAGCAGTTCAGGGGGGCTAGCGGGTTATAATGAGCAGTTCTTC
TRBD1	TRBV28	TRBJ1-5	medium-sized	CASSPGQGSQPQHF	TGTGCCAGCAGTCCGGGACAGGGCTCCCAGCCCCAGCATTTT
-	TRBV20-1	TRBJ1-3	large	CSAPIGAGNTIYF	TGCAGTGCGCCCATAGGTGCTGGAAACACCATATATTTT
-	TRBV12-3/TRBV12-4	TRBJ2-5	large	CASSSDTGYQETQYF	TGTGCCAGCAGTTCGGATACTGGTTACCAAGAGACCCAGTACTTC
-	TRBV20-1	TRBJ1-6	large	CSASRAGTPPLHF	TGCAGTGCTAGCCGGGCAGGGACACCACCCCTCCACTTT
TRBD2	TRBV4-2	TRBJ2-3	large	CASSPGTSGGEDTQYF	TGTGCCAGCAGCCCAGGGACTAGCGGGGGAGAGGATACGCAGTATTTT
-	TRBV13	TRBJ2-6	large	CASSRGKTSGANVLTF	TGTGCCAGCAGCCGCGGTAAAACCTCTGGGGCCAACGTCCTGACTTTC
-	TRBV13	TRBJ2-3	large	CASSLRGRGTDTQYF	TGTGCCAGCAGCTTACGGGGAAGGGGGACAGATACGCAGTATTTT
-	TRBV25-1	TRBJ1-4	large	CASSEIQGSTNEKLFF	TGTGCCAGCAGTGAAATTCAGGGATCAACTAATGAAAAACTGTTTTTT
TRBD2	TRBV20-1	TRBJ2-5	hyperexpanded	CSARISGRDRETQYF	TGCAGTGCTAGGATTAGCGGGAGAGATCGTGAGACCCAGTACTTC
TRBD1	TRBV5-6	TRBJ2-7	large	CASSLGGQGGHEQYF	TGTGCCAGCAGCTTGGGGGGACAGGGAGGCCACGAGCAGTACTTC
-	TRBV11-2	TRBJ2-5	medium-sized	CASSLGQGGEETQYF	TGTGCCAGCAGCTTAGGACAGGGAGGGGAAGAGACCCAGTACTTC
-	TRBV20-1	TRBJ2-1	-	CSARDMRAGSSYNEQFF	TGCAGTGCTAGAGATATGAGGGCGGGGAGCTCCTACAATGAGCAGTTCTTC
-	TRBV5-6	TRBJ2-1	-	CASSLRDEQFF	TGTGCCAGCAGCTTGCGTGATGAGCAGTTCTTC
-	TRBV6-2/TRBV6-3	TRBJ2-7	large	CASSTPRVVIYEQYF	TGTGCCAGCAGTACCCCCAGGGTTGTTATCTACGAGCAGTACTTC
TRBD1	TRBV20-1	TRBJ2-1	large	CSALRPGGKDEQFF	TGCAGTGCTCTAAGACCAGGGGGAAAGGATGAGCAGTTCTTC
TRBD1	TRBV27	TRBJ1-2	medium-sized	CASRVGGGGYTF	TGTGCCAGCAGGGTAGGGGGCGGCGGCTACACCTTC
-	TRBV5-4	TRBJ1-2	-	CASSLDNYGYTF	TGTGCCAGCAGCTTGGATAACTATGGCTACACCTTC
TRBD2	TRBV24-1	TRBJ2-5	large	CATSDSGTSDPIQETQYF	TGTGCCACCAGTGACTCCGGGACTAGTGATCCGATCCAAGAGACCCAGTACTTC
-	TRBV5-1	TRBJ1-1	large	CASNWDGNTEAFF	TGCGCCAGCAACTGGGACGGGAACACTGAAGCTTTCTTT
-	TRBV4-3	TRBJ1-1	large	CASSQPGQTNTEAFF	TGCGCCAGCAGCCAGCCGGGACAAACGAACACTGAAGCTTTCTTT
TRBD2	TRBV2	TRBJ2-3	-	CASSESSGRASDTQYF	TGTGCCAGCAGTGAATCTAGCGGGAGGGCATCAGATACGCAGTATTTT
-	TRBV12-3/TRBV12-4	TRBJ1-2	-	CASRLHAGSGGYTF	TGTGCCAGCAGACTCCATGCAGGGAGTGGAGGCTACACCTTC
-	TRBV18	TRBJ2-1	large	CASSRNRLNNEQFF	TGTGCCAGCTCACGTAACCGGCTAAACAATGAGCAGTTCTTC
-	TRBV5-6	TRBJ2-5	medium-sized	CASSRSRPSTPTQYF	TGTGCCAGCAGCCGATCCAGACCCTCCACCCCGACCCAGTACTTC
TRBD1	TRBV6-1	TRBJ1-6	large	CASTPLRGSTGSGMYSPLHF	TGTGCCAGCACCCCCTTAAGGGGGTCGACAGGGAGCGGAATGTATTCACCCCTCCACTTT
-	TRBV5-6	TRBJ1-2	large	CASSLGGASNYGYTF	TGTGCCAGCAGCTTAGGAGGGGCTTCTAACTATGGCTACACCTTC
-	TRBV6-5	TRBJ2-2	medium-sized	CASSYSTVGGELFF	TGTGCCAGCAGTTACTCGACAGTAGGGGGGGAGCTGTTTTTT
-	TRBV28	TRBJ1-1	large	CASSFGGGWTDSNTEAFF	TGTGCCAGCAGTTTTGGCGGTGGGTGGACAGACTCGAACACTGAAGCTTTCTTT
-	TRBV13	TRBJ2-3	large	CASSQRGRGTDTQYF	TGTGCCAGCAGCCAAAGAGGGCGGGGAACAGATACGCAGTATTTT
-	TRBV6-2/TRBV6-3	TRBJ1-4	medium-sized	CASSSRGSGEKLFF	TGTGCCAGCAGCTCCCGGGGCTCGGGTGAAAAACTGTTTTTT
-	TRBV19	TRBJ2-1	large	CASSGQIGDEQFF	TGTGCCAGCTCCGGCCAGATAGGGGATGAGCAGTTCTTC
-	TRBV12-3/TRBV12-4	TRBJ2-3	large	CASSLGFGTDTQYF	TGTGCCAGCAGTTTGGGCTTTGGGACAGATACGCAGTATTTT
-	TRBV12-3/TRBV12-4	TRBJ2-2	large	CASSPDDGELFF	TGTGCCAGCAGTCCCGACGACGGGGAGCTGTTTTTT
TRBD1	TRBV6-5	TRBJ1-1	hyperexpanded	CASSYSDRANTEAFF	TGTGCCAGCAGTTACTCAGACAGGGCGAACACTGAAGCTTTCTTT
-	TRBV4-3	TRBJ2-1	large	CASSQDTLQGRFF	TGCGCCAGCAGCCAAGATACCCTACAGGGTCGGTTCTTC